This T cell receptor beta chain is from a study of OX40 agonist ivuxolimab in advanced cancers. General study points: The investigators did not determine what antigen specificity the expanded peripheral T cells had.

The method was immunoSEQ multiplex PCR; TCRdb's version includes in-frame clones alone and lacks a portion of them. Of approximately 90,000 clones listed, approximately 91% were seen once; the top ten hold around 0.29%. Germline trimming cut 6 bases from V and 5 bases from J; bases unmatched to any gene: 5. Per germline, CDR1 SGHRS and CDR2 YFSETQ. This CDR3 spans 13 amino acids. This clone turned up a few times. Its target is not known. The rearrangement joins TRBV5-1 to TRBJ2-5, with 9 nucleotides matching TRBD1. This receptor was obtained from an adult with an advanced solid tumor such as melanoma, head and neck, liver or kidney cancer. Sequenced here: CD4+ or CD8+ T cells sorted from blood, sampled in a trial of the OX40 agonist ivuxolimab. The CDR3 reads CASTGTGKETQYF. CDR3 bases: TGCGCCAGCACTGGGACAGGGAAGGAGACCCAGTACTTC.